The 3 T cell receptor beta chains presented below share a single source sample, sequenced in a study of technical replicates of blood from several donors. Here immunoSEQ multiplex PCR was the method, and the copy in TCRdb shows in-frame clones only, minus some. The sample includes roughly 97,000 clones, approximately 96% of them seen just once. Sequenced sample: T cells isolated from PBMCs. Every receptor here comes from a human donor in good health.

This chain links TRBV6-1 with TRBJ1-5; 11 nucleotides agree with TRBD1. The germline V gene encodes CDR1 MNHNS and CDR2 SASEGT. The J segment lost 8 bases and the V segment lost 7 bases, leaving 7 bases of the junction unmatched. The CDR3 covers 14 residues. The CDR3 DNA reads TGTGCCAGCAATAAGGACAGGGGGCTAGAGCCCCAGCATTTT. Protein sequence: CASNKDRGLEPQHF.

This clone was seen once. The chain is built from TRBV7-8 and TRBJ2-2; 8 bases align to TRBD2. The germline V gene has CDR1 SGHVS and CDR2 FQNEAQ. V was clipped by 4 bases and J by 7 bases; unmatched bases: 5. The CDR3 length is 14 residues. Here the CDR3 DNA reads TGTGCCAGCAGCTCCGGGAGGGAGGTCGGGGAGCTGTTTTTT. It translates to CASSSGREVGELFF. Looking up the rest from reference TRBV7-8 and TRBJ2-2 gives the full variable domain: GAGVSQSPRYKVAKRGQDVALRCDPISGHVSLFWYQQALGQGPEFLTYFQNEAQLDKSGLPSDRFFAERPEGSVSTLKIQRTQQEDSAVYLCASSSGREVGELFFGEGSRLTVL.

The rearrangement uses TRBV5-8 and TRBJ1-5, with 9 bases identical to TRBD1. Trimming took 4 bases from V and 5 from J; bases not matched to a gene: 4. From germline, CDR1 is SGHTS and CDR2 YDEGEE. The CDR3 loop spans 14 amino acids. This CDR3 is CASSGTGIHQPQHF. The CDR3 nucleotides are TGTGCCAGCAGCGGGACAGGGATCCATCAGCCCCAGCATTTT.